This T cell receptor beta chain was identified during a study of beta chain features in type 1 diabetes. Whole-study results and caveats: Moderately but significantly shorter TCRB CDR3s were found in Type 1 diabetes patients in all four CD4+ subsets. A pattern of fewer insertions and more deletions at VDJ junctions was seen in type 1 diabetes patients.

For this clone: Antigen specificity is unknown.

The sequenced template was cDNA made from the entire isolated RNA. Using immunoSEQ multiplex PCR, the repertoire was profiled, and TCRdb retains in-frame clones only, with some absent. The sample lists roughly 730,000 clones; about an eighth were seen once. The CDR3 contains 13 residues. CDR1 is SEHNR, CDR2 FQNEAQ, per germline (reference sequence). V gave up 8 bases and J gave up 5 bases, with 10 bases separating them. The V and J genes are TRBV7-9 and TRBJ1-6, with D unresolved. The TCR originated in a man between 18 and 35 years old with type 1 diabetes. The specimen sequenced was naive CD4+ T cells from blood. As DNA, the CDR3 is TGTGCCAGCGTGGATCTGAATAATTCACCCCTCCACTTT. Its protein is CASVDLNNSPLHF. The full variable domain, its missing parts supplied by reference TRBV7-9 and TRBJ1-6, is DTGVSQNPRHKITKRGQNVTFRCDPISEHNRLYWYRQTLGQGPEFLTYFQNEAQLEKSRLLSDRFSAERPKGSFSTLEIQRTEQGDSAMYLCASVDLNNSPLHFGNGTRLTVT.